This is a list of T cell receptor beta chains from one sample in a study of CD8 T cells in ankylosing spondylitis. TCRdb fed the 5' RACE reads into MiXCR, producing one record per CDR3 protein. The sample records about 140,000 distinct CDR3 sequences, 25% to 35% being singletons. Material for sequencing was synovial fluid, either unsorted or a sorted T cell fraction (not recorded which). The receptors come from a male donor with ankylosing spondylitis. CDR3s include the opening cysteine and the closing phenylalanine or tryptophan. Each record gives: J gene, V gene, CDR3 protein.

TRBJ1-4 TRBV4-1 CASSQRGKEEKLFF
TRBJ2-7 TRBV12-3/TRBV12-4 CASMRLGAGEQYF
TRBJ1-6 TRBV4-3 CASSQDSGGRSPLHF
TRBJ2-3 TRBV7-9 CASSPTGGGGATDTQYF
TRBJ1-2 TRBV12-3/TRBV12-4 CASSFEGADYGYTF
TRBJ2-3 TRBV20-1 CSAGDRVAMADTQYF
TRBJ1-6 TRBV6-1 CASRANQRGSPLHF
TRBJ2-5 TRBV7-9 CASSSGTGGRETQYF
TRBJ2-7 TRBV10-3 CAITPTSGSSYEQYF
TRBJ2-1 TRBV12-5 CASGPGTGGVDEQFF
TRBJ1-1 TRBV19 CASSRWQVIPFEAFF
TRBJ2-4 TRBV20-1 CSASPWGQLNPNIQYF
TRBJ1-3 TRBV12-3/TRBV12-4 CATATSGNTIYF
TRBJ2-5 TRBV6-2/TRBV6-3 CASSELSETQYF
TRBJ2-1 TRBV20-1 CSARPIRQGAYNEQFF
TRBJ2-1 TRBV12-3/TRBV12-4 CASSLWTVNEQFF
TRBJ2-5 TRBV28 CASGGGLGETQYF
TRBJ2-5 TRBV6-2/TRBV6-3 CASSSQPGLAGETQYF
TRBJ2-7 TRBV6-1 CASRQEFGGYEQYF
TRBJ2-3 TRBV5-1 CASSLQDSRVDTQYF
TRBJ1-1 TRBV5-1 CASSPSGGAPRKDTEAFF
TRBJ1-1 TRBV19 CASSLLDRDDTEAFF
TRBJ2-7 TRBV11-2 CASSRRANSYEQYF
TRBJ1-1 TRBV29-1 CSYYRQGRTEAFF
TRBJ2-6 TRBV6-2/TRBV6-3 CASSTRGLAGRDSGANVLTF
TRBJ2-1 TRBV4-2 CASSQDSEQFF
TRBJ2-7 TRBV7-9 CASSFGLALVDEQYF
TRBJ2-7 TRBV28 CASSSSSGTLYEQYF
TRBJ2-1 TRBV7-3 CASSLTPGVVDYNEQFF
TRBJ2-7 TRBV20-1 CSALVAGAGGYEQYF
TRBJ2-7 TRBV5-1 CASSLAQGNYEQYF
TRBJ2-2 TRBV7-8 CASSLRGLNTGELFF
TRBJ1-1 TRBV29-1 CSARGLNTEAFF
TRBJ2-1 TRBV5-5 CASTSGTGIYNEQFF
TRBJ2-3 TRBV5-5 CASSLRDLTADTQYF
TRBJ2-5 TRBV5-1 CASRRGQDTSGGETQYF
TRBJ1-5 TRBV11-2 CASSYKVNQPQHF
TRBJ1-2 TRBV7-9 CASSPGYGYTF
TRBJ2-4 TRBV27 CASSPEGAWAKNIQYF
TRBJ2-7 TRBV7-2 CASTRGSWDEQYF
TRBJ2-4 TRBV7-4 CASTWGGGISKNIQYF
TRBJ1-4 TRBV5-1 CASSSGTLPLFF
TRBJ2-2 TRBV7-9 CASSLKRVAGELFF
TRBJ2-5 TRBV6-2/TRBV6-3 CASSYPGGKTQYF
TRBJ2-7 TRBV7-2 CASSPIGQFYEQYF
TRBJ2-1 TRBV9 CASSPPSYNEQFF
TRBJ2-2 TRBV3-1 CASSGAVGTGELFF
TRBJ2-6 TRBV6-1 CASSTISGANVLTF
TRBJ2-1 TRBV29-1 CSGRLAGNEQFF
TRBJ2-1 TRBV2 CASRYTSAGGPNEQFF
TRBJ1-5 TRBV3-1 CASSPPLGQPQHF